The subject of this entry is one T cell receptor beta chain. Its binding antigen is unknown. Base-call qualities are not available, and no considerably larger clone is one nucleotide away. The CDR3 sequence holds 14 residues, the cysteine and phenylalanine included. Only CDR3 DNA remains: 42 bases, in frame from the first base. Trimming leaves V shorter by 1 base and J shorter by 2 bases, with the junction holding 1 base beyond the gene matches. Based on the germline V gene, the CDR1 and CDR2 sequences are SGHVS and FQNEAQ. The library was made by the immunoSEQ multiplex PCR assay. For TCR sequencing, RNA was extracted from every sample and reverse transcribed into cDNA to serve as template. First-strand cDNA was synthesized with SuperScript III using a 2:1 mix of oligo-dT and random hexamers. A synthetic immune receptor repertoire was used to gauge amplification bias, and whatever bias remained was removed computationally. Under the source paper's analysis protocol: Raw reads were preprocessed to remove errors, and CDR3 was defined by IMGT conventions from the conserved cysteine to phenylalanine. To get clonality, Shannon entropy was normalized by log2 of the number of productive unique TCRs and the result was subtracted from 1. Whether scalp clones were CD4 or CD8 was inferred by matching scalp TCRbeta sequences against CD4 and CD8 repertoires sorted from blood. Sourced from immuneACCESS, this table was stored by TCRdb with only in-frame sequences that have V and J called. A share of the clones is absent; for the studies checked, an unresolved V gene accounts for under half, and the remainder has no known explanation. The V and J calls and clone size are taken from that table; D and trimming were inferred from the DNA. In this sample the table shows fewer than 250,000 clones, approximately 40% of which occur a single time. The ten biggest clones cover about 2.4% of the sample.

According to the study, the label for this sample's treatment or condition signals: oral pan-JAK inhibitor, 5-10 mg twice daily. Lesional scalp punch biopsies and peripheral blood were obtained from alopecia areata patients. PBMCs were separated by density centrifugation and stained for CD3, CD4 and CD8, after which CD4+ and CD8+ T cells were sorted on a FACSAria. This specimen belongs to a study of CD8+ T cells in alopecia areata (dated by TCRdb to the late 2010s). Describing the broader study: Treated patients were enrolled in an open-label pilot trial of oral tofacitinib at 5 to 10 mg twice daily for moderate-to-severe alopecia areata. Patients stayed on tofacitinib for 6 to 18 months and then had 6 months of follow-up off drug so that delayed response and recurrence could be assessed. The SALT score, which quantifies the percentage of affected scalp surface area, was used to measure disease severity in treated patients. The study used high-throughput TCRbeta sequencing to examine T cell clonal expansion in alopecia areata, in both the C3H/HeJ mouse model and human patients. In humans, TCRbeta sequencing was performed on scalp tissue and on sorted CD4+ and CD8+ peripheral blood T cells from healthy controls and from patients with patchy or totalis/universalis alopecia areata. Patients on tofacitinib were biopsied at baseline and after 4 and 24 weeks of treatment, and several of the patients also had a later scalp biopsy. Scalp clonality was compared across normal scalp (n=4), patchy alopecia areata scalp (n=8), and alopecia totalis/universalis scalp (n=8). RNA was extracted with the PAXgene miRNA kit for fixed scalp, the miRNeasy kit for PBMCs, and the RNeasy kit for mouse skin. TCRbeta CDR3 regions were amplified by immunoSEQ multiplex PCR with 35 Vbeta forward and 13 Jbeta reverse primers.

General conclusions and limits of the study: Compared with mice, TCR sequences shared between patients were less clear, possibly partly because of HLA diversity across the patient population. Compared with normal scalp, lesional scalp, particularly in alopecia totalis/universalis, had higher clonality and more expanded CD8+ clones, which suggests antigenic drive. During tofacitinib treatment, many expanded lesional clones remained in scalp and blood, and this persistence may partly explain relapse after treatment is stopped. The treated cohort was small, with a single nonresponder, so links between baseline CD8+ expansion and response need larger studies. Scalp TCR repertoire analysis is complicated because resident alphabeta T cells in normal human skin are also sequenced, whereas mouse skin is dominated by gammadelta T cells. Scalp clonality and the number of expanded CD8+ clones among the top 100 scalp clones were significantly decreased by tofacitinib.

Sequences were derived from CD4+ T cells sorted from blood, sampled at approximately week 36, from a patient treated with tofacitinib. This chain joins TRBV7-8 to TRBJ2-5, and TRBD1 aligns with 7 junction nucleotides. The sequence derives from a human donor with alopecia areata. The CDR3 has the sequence CASSLGDRQETQYF. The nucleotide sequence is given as TGTGCCAGCAGCTTAGGGGACAGACAAGAGACCCAGTACTTC.